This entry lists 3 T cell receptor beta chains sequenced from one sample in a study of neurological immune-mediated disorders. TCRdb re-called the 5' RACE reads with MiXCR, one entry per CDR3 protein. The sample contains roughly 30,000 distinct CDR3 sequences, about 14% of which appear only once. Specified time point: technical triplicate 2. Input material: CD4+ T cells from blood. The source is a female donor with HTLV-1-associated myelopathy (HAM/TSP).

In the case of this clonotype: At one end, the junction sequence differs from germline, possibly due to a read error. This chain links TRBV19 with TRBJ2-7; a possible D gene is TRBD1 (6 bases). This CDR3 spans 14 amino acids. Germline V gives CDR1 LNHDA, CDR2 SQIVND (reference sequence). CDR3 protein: CRDLPGHYSYERYF. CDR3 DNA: TGTCGAGATCTGCCGGGACACTACTCCTACGAGCGGTACTTC.

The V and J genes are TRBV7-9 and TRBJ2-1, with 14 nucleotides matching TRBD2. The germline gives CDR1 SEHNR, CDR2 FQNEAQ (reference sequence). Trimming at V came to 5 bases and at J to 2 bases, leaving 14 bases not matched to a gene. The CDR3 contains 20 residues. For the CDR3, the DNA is TGTGCCAGCAGCGGAACCCCGGGACTAGCGGGAGACGTGGCCTACAATGAGCAGTTCTTC. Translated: CASSGTPGLAGDVAYNEQFF. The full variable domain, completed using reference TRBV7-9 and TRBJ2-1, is DTGVSQNPRHKITKRGQNVTFRCDPISEHNRLYWYRQTLGQGPEFLTYFQNEAQLEKSRLLSDRFSAERPKGSFSTLEIQRTEQGDSAMYLCASSGTPGLAGDVAYNEQFFGPGTRLTVL.

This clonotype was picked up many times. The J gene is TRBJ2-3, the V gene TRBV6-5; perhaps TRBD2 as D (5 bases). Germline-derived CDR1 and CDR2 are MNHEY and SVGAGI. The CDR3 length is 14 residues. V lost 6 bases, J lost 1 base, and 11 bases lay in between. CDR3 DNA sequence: TGTGCCAGCAGCGACGCGGGTGGCACAGATACGCAGTATTTT. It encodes CASSDAGGTDTQYF.